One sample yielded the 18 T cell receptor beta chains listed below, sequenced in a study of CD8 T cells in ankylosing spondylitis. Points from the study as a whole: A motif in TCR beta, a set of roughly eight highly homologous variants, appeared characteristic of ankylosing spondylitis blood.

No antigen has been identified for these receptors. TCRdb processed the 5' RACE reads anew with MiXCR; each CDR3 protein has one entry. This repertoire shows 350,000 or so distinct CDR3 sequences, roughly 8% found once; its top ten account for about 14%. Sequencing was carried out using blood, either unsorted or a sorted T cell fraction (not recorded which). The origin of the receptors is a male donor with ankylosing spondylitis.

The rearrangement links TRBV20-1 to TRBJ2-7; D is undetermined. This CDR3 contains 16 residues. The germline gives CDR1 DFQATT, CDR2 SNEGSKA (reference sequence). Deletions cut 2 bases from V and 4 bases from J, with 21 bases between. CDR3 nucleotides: TGCAGTGCTAGAAAGTCGGTCGTGGAGCCTCAGTACGAGCAGTACTTC. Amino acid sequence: CSARKSVVEPQYEQYF.

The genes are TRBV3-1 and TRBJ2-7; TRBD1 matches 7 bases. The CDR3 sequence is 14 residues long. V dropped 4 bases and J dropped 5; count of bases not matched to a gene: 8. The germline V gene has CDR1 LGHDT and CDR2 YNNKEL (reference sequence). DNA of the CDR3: TGTGCCAGCAGCCCGTTCACAGGGGTCCACGAGCAGTACTTC. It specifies CASSPFTGVHEQYF.

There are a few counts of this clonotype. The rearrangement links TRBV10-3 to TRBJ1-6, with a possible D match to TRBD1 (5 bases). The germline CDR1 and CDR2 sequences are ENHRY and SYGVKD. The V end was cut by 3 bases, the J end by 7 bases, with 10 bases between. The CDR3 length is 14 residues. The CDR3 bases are TGTGCCATCAGTGAAGGAGGGGACAATTCACCCCTCCACTTT. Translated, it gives CAISEGGDNSPLHF.

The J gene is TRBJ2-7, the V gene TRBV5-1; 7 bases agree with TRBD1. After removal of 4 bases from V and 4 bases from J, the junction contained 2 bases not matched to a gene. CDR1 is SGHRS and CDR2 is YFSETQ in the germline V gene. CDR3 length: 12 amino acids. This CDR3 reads CASSEGQYEQYF. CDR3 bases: TGCGCCAGCAGCGAGGGACAGTACGAGCAGTACTTC.

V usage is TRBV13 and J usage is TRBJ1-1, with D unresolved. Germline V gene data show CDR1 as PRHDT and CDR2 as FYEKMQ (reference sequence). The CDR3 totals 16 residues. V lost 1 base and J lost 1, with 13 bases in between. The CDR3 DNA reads TGTGCCAGCAGCTTAGTCCCAGCAGGACCGAACACTGAAGCTTTCTTT. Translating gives CASSLVPAGPNTEAFF.

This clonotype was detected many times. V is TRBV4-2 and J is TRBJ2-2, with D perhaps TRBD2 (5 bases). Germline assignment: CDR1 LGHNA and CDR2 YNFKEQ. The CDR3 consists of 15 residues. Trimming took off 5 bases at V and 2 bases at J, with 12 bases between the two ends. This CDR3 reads CASSVTTSNTGELFF. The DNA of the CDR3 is TGTGCCAGCAGCGTCACAACTAGTAACACCGGGGAGCTGTTTTTT.

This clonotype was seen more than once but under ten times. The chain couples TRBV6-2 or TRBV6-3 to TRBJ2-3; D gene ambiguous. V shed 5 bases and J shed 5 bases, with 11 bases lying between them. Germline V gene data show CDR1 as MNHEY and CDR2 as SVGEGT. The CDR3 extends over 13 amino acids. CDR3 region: CASSHHWGDTQYF. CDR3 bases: TGTGCCAGCAGTCATCACTGGGGAGATACGCAGTATTTT.

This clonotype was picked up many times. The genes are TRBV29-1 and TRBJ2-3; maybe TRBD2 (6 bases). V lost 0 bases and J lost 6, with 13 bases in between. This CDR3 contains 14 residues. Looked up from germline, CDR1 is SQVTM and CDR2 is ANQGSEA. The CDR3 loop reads CSVEDHPGRDTQYF. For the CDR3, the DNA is TGCAGCGTTGAAGATCATCCAGGGAGGGATACGCAGTATTTT.

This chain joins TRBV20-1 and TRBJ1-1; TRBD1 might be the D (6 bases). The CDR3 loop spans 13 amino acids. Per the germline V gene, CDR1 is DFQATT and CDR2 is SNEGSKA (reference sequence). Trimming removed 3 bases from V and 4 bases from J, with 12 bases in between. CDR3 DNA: TGCAGTGCTAGTGAACAGGGTCGCACTGAAGCTTTCTTT. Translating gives CSASEQGRTEAFF.

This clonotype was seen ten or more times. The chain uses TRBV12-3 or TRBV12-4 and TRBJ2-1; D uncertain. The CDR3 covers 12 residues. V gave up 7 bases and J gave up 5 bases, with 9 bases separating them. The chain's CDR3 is CASKDTNNEQFF. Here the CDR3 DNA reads TGTGCCAGCAAAGACACGAACAATGAGCAGTTCTTC.

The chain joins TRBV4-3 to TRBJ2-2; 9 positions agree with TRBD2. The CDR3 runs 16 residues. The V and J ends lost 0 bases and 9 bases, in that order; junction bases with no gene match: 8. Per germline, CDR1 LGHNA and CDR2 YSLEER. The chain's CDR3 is CASSQDRASGIRELFF. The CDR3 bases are TGCGCCAGCAGCCAAGATCGGGCTAGCGGGATCCGGGAGCTGTTTTTT.

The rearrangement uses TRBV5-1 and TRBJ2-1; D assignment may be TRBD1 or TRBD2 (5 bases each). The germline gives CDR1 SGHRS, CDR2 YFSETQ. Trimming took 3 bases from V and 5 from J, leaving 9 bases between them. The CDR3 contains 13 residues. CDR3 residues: CASSWRGDNEQFF. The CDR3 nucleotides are TGCGCCAGCAGCTGGAGAGGGGACAATGAGCAGTTCTTC.

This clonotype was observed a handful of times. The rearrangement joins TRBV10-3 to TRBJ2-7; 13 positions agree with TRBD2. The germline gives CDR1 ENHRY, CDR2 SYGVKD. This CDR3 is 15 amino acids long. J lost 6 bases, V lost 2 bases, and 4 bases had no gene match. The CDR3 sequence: CAISELTSGRVEQYF. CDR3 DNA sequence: TGTGCCATCAGTGAGCTAACTAGCGGGAGGGTCGAGCAGTACTTC.

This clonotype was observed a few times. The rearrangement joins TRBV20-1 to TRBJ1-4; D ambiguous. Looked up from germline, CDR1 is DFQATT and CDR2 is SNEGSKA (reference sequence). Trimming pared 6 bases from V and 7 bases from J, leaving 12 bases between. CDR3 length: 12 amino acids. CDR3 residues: CSAPGQSEKLFF. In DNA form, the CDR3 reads TGCAGTGCACCTGGGCAAAGTGAAAAACTGTTTTTT.

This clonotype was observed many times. In DNA form, the CDR3 reads TGTGCCAGCAGACTAAACGGGGCCACAGATACGCAGTATTTT. This encodes CASRLNGATDTQYF. The J gene is TRBJ2-3, the V gene TRBV27; D tentatively fits TRBD1 or TRBD2 (5 bases each). The CDR3 runs 14 residues. The germline V gene encodes CDR1 MNHEY and CDR2 SMNVEV (reference sequence). Trimming left V 6 bases short and J 2 bases short, with 12 bases between.

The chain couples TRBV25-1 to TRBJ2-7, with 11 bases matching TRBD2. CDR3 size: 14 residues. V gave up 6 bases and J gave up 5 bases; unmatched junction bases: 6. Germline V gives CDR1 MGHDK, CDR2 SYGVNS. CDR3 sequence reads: CASRTSGEPNEQYF. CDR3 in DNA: TGTGCCAGCAGGACTAGCGGGGAGCCCAACGAGCAGTACTTC.

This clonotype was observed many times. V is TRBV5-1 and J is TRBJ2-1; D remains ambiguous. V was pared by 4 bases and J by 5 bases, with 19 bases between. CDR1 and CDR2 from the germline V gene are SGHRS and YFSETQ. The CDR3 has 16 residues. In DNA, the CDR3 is TGCGCCAGCAGCCCCATAGGCCCAGTTGGCGACAATGAGCAGTTCTTC. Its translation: CASSPIGPVGDNEQFF.

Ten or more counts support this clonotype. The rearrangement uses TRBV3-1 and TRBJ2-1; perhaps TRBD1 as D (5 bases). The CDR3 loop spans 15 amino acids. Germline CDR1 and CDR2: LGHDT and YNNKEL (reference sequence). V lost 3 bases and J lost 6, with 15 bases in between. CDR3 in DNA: TGTGCCAGCAGCCATCAATCCTTACAGGTCAATGAGCAGTTCTTC. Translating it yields CASSHQSLQVNEQFF.